The clone carrying this T cell receptor (beta chain) was recorded once. The entry originates in a study of blood T cell repertoires in COVID-19. For the study at large: The United States, Italy and Spain provided the acute and convalescent COVID-19 samples. T cells, B-cell-depleted T cells, or PBMCs supplied cDNA or gDNA.

This CDR3 is built from 20 residues. The trim removed 1 base at V and 0 bases at J, leaving 10 bases unmatched. CDR1 and CDR2 (germline): LGHNA, YSLEER. As processed by the authors: The assay estimated nucleated cells by amplifying reference gene primers. Produced via immunoSEQ multiplex PCR; TCRdb's table is partial and in-frame only. Clonal size and the V and J genes are those of that table, whereas D and trimming came from the DNA. This repertoire shows around 170,000 clones, 65% to 85% found once; its top ten account for roughly 2.9%. The source is a woman aged 55-70 years with acute or convalescent COVID-19. The specimen sequenced was peripheral blood. The chain joins TRBV4-3 to TRBJ2-4, with 12 bases lining up with TRBD1. CDR3: CASSQAYRDRGLGAKNIQYF. The DNA for the CDR3 is TGCGCCAGCAGCCAAGCGTACCGGGACAGGGGGCTAGGAGCCAAAAACATTCAGTACTTC.